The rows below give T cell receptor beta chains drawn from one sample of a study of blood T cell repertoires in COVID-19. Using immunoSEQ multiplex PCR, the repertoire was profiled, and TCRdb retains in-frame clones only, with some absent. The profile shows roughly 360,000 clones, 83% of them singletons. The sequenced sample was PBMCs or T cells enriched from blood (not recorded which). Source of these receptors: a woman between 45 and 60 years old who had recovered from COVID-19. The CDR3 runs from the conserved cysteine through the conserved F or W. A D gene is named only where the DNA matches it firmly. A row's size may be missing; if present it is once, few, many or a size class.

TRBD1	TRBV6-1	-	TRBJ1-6	TGTGCCAGCAGTGACGGACAGGGCAATGGCTCACCCCTCCACTTT	CASSDGQGNGSPLHF
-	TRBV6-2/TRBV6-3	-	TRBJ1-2	TGTGCCAGCAGTTACCCAGAGCGGGGCTACACCTTC	CASSYPERGYTF
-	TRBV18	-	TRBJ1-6	TGTGCCAGCTCACCACGAAACAGGGCAGTGAATTCACCCCTCCACTTT	CASSPRNRAVNSPLHF
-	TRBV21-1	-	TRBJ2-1	TGTGCCAGCTGCCTAGCGGGAGGCTACAATGAGCAGTTCTTC	CASCLAGGYNEQFF
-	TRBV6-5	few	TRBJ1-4	TGTGCCAGCAGCCAGGGTAGATGGCTGTTTTTT	CASSQGRWLFF
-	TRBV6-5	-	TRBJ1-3	TGTGCCAGCATGCGCGGAAACACCATATATTTT	CASMRGNTIYF
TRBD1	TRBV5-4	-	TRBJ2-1	TGTGCCAGCAGCCCCACACCGGGCCCCCAGGGGGAAAAGCAGTTCTTC	CASSPTPGPQGEKQFF
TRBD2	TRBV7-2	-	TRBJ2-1	TGTGCCAGCAGCCACTCAAGAGCGGGGGAGACCTACAATGAGCAGTTCTTC	CASSHSRAGETYNEQFF
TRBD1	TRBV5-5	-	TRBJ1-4	TGTGCCAGCAGCCGGACAGGGCTAAAGGAAAAACTGTTTTTT	CASSRTGLKEKLFF
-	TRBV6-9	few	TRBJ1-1	TGTGCCAGCAGTCCGAATACGCCGGGAGAACCGCCGATATTT	CASSPNTPGEPPIF
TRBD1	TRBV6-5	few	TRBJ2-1	TGTGCCAGCAGTTACTCGTGGGACAGGAGCAATGAGCAGTTCTTC	CASSYSWDRSNEQFF
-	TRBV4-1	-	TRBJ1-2	TGCGCCAGCAGCCAAGTTGTTGACACAAACTATGGCTACACCTTC	CASSQVVDTNYGYTF
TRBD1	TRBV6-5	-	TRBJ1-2	TGTGCCAGCAGCGACAGGGTGGGGGGTGGCTACACCTTC	CASSDRVGGGYTF
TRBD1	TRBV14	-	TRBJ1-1	TGTGCCAGCAGCCAAGTTGCAGGACAGGGGGACCTGGAAGCTTTCTTT	CASSQVAGQGDLEAFF
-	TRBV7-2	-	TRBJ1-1	TGTGCCAGCAGCTTAGTGGCCAGTATGATGCAAGCTTTCTTT	CASSLVASMMQAFF
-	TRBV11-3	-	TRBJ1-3	TGTGCCAGCAGCCGAAGGGGTGGAAACACCATATATTTT	CASSRRGGNTIYF
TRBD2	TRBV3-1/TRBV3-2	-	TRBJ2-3	TGTGCCAGCAGTGGTTATACCCTTGTACCGGCTAGCGGCTACACAGATACGCAGTATTTT	CASSGYTLVPASGYTDTQYF
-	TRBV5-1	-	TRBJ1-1	TGCGCCAGCAGCCCGTCAGCGTCGAACACTGAAGCTTTCTTT	CASSPSASNTEAFF
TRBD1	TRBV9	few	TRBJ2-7	TGTGCCAGCAGCGGAGGACAGGGGGCGGGATCCTACGAGCAGTACTTC	CASSGGQGAGSYEQYF
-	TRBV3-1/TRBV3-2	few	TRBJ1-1	TGTGCCAGCAGCCGAGGACAAGAGAACACTGAAGCTTTCTTT	CASSRGQENTEAFF
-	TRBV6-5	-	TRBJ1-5	TGTGCCAGCAGGCCTGGACAGATTCGCCAGCCCCAGCATTTT	CASRPGQIRQPQHF
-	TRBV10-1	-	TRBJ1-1	TGCGCCAGCAGAAAAGCCCAAGGGGCGGGGCTGGTGACTGAAGCTTTCTTT	CASRKAQGAGLVTEAFF
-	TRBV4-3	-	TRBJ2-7	TGCGCCAGCAGCCAAGACTACCGAAATGTCGGGGGGCACTACGAGCAGTACTTC	CASSQDYRNVGGHYEQYF
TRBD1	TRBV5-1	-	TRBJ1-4	TGCGCCAGCAGCGAACGGACAGGAGGGAATGAAAAACTGTTTTTT	CASSERTGGNEKLFF
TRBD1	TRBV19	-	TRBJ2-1	TGTGCCAGTGGACGGACAGGGGAGGGCTATGAGCAGTTCTTC	CASGRTGEGYEQFF
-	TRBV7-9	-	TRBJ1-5	TGTGCCAGCAGCTTAGCAGGGGATCTTCAGCCCCAGCATTTT	CASSLAGDLQPQHF
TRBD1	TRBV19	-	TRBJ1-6	TGTGCCAGTACCGACGGACAGGATCGATCACCCCTCCACTTT	CASTDGQDRSPLHF
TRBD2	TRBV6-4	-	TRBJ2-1	TGTGCCAGCAGTAGCGGGGGACCTTACAATGAGCAGTTCTTC	CASSSGGPYNEQFF
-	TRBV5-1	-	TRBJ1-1	TGCGCCAGCAGCTTTGGATCCCTCGGGGTGGGCACTGAAGCTTTCTTT	CASSFGSLGVGTEAFF
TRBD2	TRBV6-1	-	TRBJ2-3	TGTGCCAGCAGTGTCCACGCGGGACTAGCAACCGATACGCAGTATTTT	CASSVHAGLATDTQYF
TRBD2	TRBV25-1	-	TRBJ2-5	TGTGCCAGCAGTGAACCTGGGACTATCGAGACCCAGTACTTC	CASSEPGTIETQYF
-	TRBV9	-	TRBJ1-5	TGTGCCAGCAGCGCTTCGACAGCATTTAATCAGCCCCAGCATTTT	CASSASTAFNQPQHF
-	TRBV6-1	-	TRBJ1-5	TGTGCCAGCAGTGAAGCGGCAGATAATCAGCCCCAGCATTTT	CASSEAADNQPQHF
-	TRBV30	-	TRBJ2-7	TGTGCCTGGAGTGTGGGGCATTCCTACGAGCAGTACTTC	CAWSVGHSYEQYF
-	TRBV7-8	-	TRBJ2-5	TGTGCCAGCACCCGAGATTCGGTGTCGACCCAGTACTTC	CASTRDSVSTQYF
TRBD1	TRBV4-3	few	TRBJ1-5	TGCGCCAGCAGCCAAATACAGGGGGATCAGCCCCAGCATTTT	CASSQIQGDQPQHF
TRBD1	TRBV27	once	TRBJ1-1	TGTGCCAGCAGTTGGGGACAGGGCTCTGAAGCTTTCTTT	CASSWGQGSEAFF
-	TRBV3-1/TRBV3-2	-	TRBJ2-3	TGTGCCAGCAGCCAACCGGGTGCAGACACAGATACGCAGTATTTT	CASSQPGADTDTQYF
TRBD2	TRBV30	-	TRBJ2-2	TGTGCCTGGACCCGAGGGACTAGCGGGAACACCGGGGAGCTGTTTTTT	CAWTRGTSGNTGELFF
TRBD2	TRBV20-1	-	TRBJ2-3	TGCAGTGCTAGTACTAGCGGGGGGAGCGGAATCAGCACAGATACGCAGTATTTT	CSASTSGGSGISTDTQYF
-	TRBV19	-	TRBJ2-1	TGTGCCGTTCACAGTGGTGATGAGCAGTTCTTC	CAVHSGDEQFF
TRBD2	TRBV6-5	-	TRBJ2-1	TGTGCCAGCAGTTATGGACTAGCGGGAGGGTTTGAGCAGTTCTTC	CASSYGLAGGFEQFF
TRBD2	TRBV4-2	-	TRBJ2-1	TGTGCCAGCAGCCCCGTTGGGACTAGCGGTGATGAGCAGTTCTTC	CASSPVGTSGDEQFF
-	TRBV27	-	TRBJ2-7	TGTGCCAGCAGCCCGAGACAGAACTACGAGCAGTACTTC	CASSPRQNYEQYF
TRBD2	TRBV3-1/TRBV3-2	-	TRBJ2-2	TGTGCCAGCAGACCTGGCCTAGCGGGGCTGAACACCGGGGAGCTGTTTTTT	CASRPGLAGLNTGELFF
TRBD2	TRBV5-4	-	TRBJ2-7	TGTGCCAGCAGCGGTGGCGGGGGGGGGTACGAGCAGTACTTC	CASSGGGGGYEQYF
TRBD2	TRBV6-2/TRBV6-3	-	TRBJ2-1	TGTGCCAGCAGTTACCCACTAGCGGGAGACACCTTGACGCTCTACAATGAGCAGTTCTTC	CASSYPLAGDTLTLYNEQFF
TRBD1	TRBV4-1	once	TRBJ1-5	TGCGCCAGCAGCCAAGTCGGGGCAGGGGGGAATCAGCCCCAGCATTTT	CASSQVGAGGNQPQHF
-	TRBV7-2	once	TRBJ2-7	TGTGCCAGCAGTGAGACAGGAGCCGCCTACGAGCAGTACTTC	CASSETGAAYEQYF
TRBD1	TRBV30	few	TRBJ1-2	TGTGCCTGGAGTGTCGGTTCCGGGACAGGGGGCCGGCACTATGGCTACACCTTC	CAWSVGSGTGGRHYGYTF
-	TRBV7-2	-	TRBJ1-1	TGTGCCAGCAGCTCCGGGATGAACACTGAAGCTTTCTTT	CASSSGMNTEAFF
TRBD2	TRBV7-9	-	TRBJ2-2	TGTGCCAGCAGTCCCCCCGGGGGGACCGGGGAGCTGTTTTTT	CASSPPGGTGELFF
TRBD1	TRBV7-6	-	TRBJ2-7	TGTGCCAGCAGCTCCCAAGGGACAGGGACGTACTTC	CASSSQGTGTYF
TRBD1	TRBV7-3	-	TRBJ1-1	TGTGCCAGCAGCGCCGGGACAGCCACTGAAGCTTTCTTT	CASSAGTATEAFF